A selection of T cell receptor beta chains follows, all from one sample in a study of cytomegalovirus exposure and HLA in healthy donors. TCRdb's copy holds only in-frame clones and misses some; the assay was immunoSEQ multiplex PCR. The sample has approximately 200,000 clones, around 83% seen once. The specimen sequenced was PBMCs. These TCRs come from a woman between 45 and 60 years old in good health and CMV-seropositive. The CDR3 runs from the conserved cysteine through the conserved F or W. A D gene is named only where the DNA matches it firmly. Only part of the rows carry a size: once, few, many, or a class if the clone is expanded.

clone_size: .; j_call: TRBJ2-7; d_call: TRBD2; cdr3_length: 15; v_call: TRBV27; cdr3_nt: TGTGCCAGCAGTTCAGTCCCTAGCGGCTCCTACGAGCAGTACTTC; cdr3_aa: CASSSVPSGSYEQYF
clone_size: .; j_call: TRBJ2-7; d_call: .; cdr3_length: 13; v_call: TRBV25-1; cdr3_nt: TGTGCCAGCAGTACCCAGGGGCACTACGAGCAGTACTTC; cdr3_aa: CASSTQGHYEQYF
clone_size: few; j_call: TRBJ1-3; d_call: .; cdr3_length: 14; v_call: TRBV27; cdr3_nt: TGTGCCAGCAGTCGAAGAGGCTCTGGAAACACCATATATTTT; cdr3_aa: CASSRRGSGNTIYF
clone_size: .; j_call: TRBJ2-1; d_call: .; cdr3_length: 12; v_call: TRBV5-1; cdr3_nt: TGCGCCAGCAGCCACACAGGCGATGAGCAGTTCTTC; cdr3_aa: CASSHTGDEQFF
clone_size: .; j_call: TRBJ2-7; d_call: .; cdr3_length: 15; v_call: TRBV16; cdr3_nt: TGTGCCAGCAGCCAATGGAAGGCAGGAACGTACGAGCAGTACTTC; cdr3_aa: CASSQWKAGTYEQYF
clone_size: few; j_call: TRBJ2-1; d_call: .; cdr3_length: 15; v_call: TRBV5-1; cdr3_nt: TGCGCCAGCAGCCAAGGACAGAGCTCCTACAATGAGCAGTTCTTC; cdr3_aa: CASSQGQSSYNEQFF
clone_size: .; j_call: TRBJ2-1; d_call: .; cdr3_length: 16; v_call: TRBV2; cdr3_nt: TGTGCCAGCAGTGAGGGCGGGAAGGGAAACTACAATGAGCAGTTCTTC; cdr3_aa: CASSEGGKGNYNEQFF
clone_size: once; j_call: TRBJ1-4; d_call: .; cdr3_length: 15; v_call: TRBV18; cdr3_nt: TGTGCCAGCTCGCCCCAGGAACCGCCTAATGAAAAACTGTTTTTT; cdr3_aa: CASSPQEPPNEKLFF
clone_size: .; j_call: TRBJ1-2; d_call: .; cdr3_length: 13; v_call: TRBV29-1; cdr3_nt: TGCAGCGTTGAACTCCGGGCAGGGGTTGGCTACACCTTC; cdr3_aa: CSVELRAGVGYTF
clone_size: .; j_call: TRBJ2-2; d_call: .; cdr3_length: 16; v_call: TRBV27; cdr3_nt: TGTGCCAGCCTCGGGTTGGGGGGGCAAGGCACCGGGGAGCTGTTTTTT; cdr3_aa: CASLGLGGQGTGELFF
clone_size: few; j_call: TRBJ1-6; d_call: .; cdr3_length: 14; v_call: TRBV10-2; cdr3_nt: TGCGCCAGCAGTGACTGGACAGAAAATTCACCCCTCCACTTT; cdr3_aa: CASSDWTENSPLHF
clone_size: few; j_call: TRBJ2-1; d_call: TRBD2; cdr3_length: 16; v_call: TRBV5-6; cdr3_nt: TGTGCCAGCAGCCCCCGGGGGGGCCCGTCCTACAATGAGCAGTTCTTC; cdr3_aa: CASSPRGGPSYNEQFF
clone_size: .; j_call: TRBJ1-1; d_call: .; cdr3_length: 15; v_call: TRBV5-1; cdr3_nt: TGCGCCAGCAAAGAAGTAACAGTCGGGGGGACTGAAGCTTTCTTT; cdr3_aa: CASKEVTVGGTEAFF
clone_size: few; j_call: TRBJ1-1; d_call: .; cdr3_length: 14; v_call: TRBV15; cdr3_nt: TGTGCCACCAGCAGAGATCAGGGTGGCACTGAAGCTTTCTTT; cdr3_aa: CATSRDQGGTEAFF
clone_size: .; j_call: TRBJ1-5; d_call: .; cdr3_length: 15; v_call: TRBV6-5; cdr3_nt: TGTGCCAGCAGTCAGAGAGGGACAACCGATCAGCCCCAGCATTTT; cdr3_aa: CASSQRGTTDQPQHF
clone_size: .; j_call: TRBJ1-1; d_call: .; cdr3_length: 13; v_call: TRBV5-1; cdr3_nt: TGCGCCAGCAGCTCAACAGCGAACACTGAAGCTTTCTTT; cdr3_aa: CASSSTANTEAFF
clone_size: .; j_call: TRBJ1-1; d_call: .; cdr3_length: 14; v_call: TRBV30; cdr3_nt: TGTGCCTGGGGAGGTCGGGGGTTTGTCACTGAAGCTTTCTTT; cdr3_aa: CAWGGRGFVTEAFF
clone_size: .; j_call: TRBJ1-2; d_call: TRBD1; cdr3_length: 15; v_call: TRBV27; cdr3_nt: TGTGCCAGCAGTTCTGGGACAGCGGGTAACTATGGCTACACCTTC; cdr3_aa: CASSSGTAGNYGYTF
clone_size: .; j_call: TRBJ2-7; d_call: .; cdr3_length: 14; v_call: TRBV9; cdr3_nt: TGTGCCAGCAGCGTAGGGGGCAACACCTACGAGCAGTACTTC; cdr3_aa: CASSVGGNTYEQYF
clone_size: .; j_call: TRBJ2-7; d_call: .; cdr3_length: 13; v_call: TRBV11-2; cdr3_nt: TGTGCCAGCACCGTCCAGGGGACCTACGAGCAGTACTTC; cdr3_aa: CASTVQGTYEQYF
clone_size: .; j_call: TRBJ2-3; d_call: TRBD2; cdr3_length: 16; v_call: TRBV4-3; cdr3_nt: TGCGCCAGCAGCCAGGCTAGCGGGGGGACCACAGATACGCAGTATTTT; cdr3_aa: CASSQASGGTTDTQYF
clone_size: .; j_call: TRBJ2-3; d_call: TRBD2; cdr3_length: 15; v_call: TRBV6-1; cdr3_nt: TGTGCCATCAATCCGCGCAGCGGGAACACAGATACGCAGTATTTT; cdr3_aa: CAINPRSGNTDTQYF
clone_size: .; j_call: TRBJ2-7; d_call: .; cdr3_length: 14; v_call: TRBV10-1; cdr3_nt: TGCGCCAGCAGTGAATCTGGTAGACAGTACGAGCAGTACTTC; cdr3_aa: CASSESGRQYEQYF
clone_size: .; j_call: TRBJ1-2; d_call: .; cdr3_length: 11; v_call: TRBV20-1; cdr3_nt: TGCAGTGCTAGAGAGTCCGGTGGCTACACCTTC; cdr3_aa: CSARESGGYTF
clone_size: .; j_call: TRBJ2-7; d_call: .; cdr3_length: 12; v_call: TRBV28; cdr3_nt: TGTGCCAGCAGTTTCCCAGGGAAGGAGCAGTACTTC; cdr3_aa: CASSFPGKEQYF
clone_size: once; j_call: TRBJ2-1; d_call: TRBD2; cdr3_length: 16; v_call: TRBV7-2; cdr3_nt: TGTGCCAGCAGCTTAGATCTAGCGGCCTCCTACAATGAGCAGTTCTTC; cdr3_aa: CASSLDLAASYNEQFF
clone_size: .; j_call: TRBJ1-5; d_call: TRBD1; cdr3_length: 12; v_call: TRBV28; cdr3_nt: TGTGCCAGCGGGACAGTCCAGCGTCCCCAGCATTTT; cdr3_aa: CASGTVQRPQHF